The rows below give T cell receptor beta chains drawn from one sample of a study of T cell changes during pregnancy in multiple sclerosis. Libraries were prepared by immunoSEQ multiplex PCR; TCRdb keeps only in-frame clonotypes and omits some of them. The sample has tens of thousands of clones, around 93% seen once. This material consisted of peripheral blood, taken after pregnancy. The receptor source for this set is a female donor with multiple sclerosis, enrolled in a pregnancy study. Each CDR3 is given with its conserved first and last residue. A D gene is named only where the DNA matches it firmly. The size field is filled for only some rows; it gives once, few, many or a size class.

V gene,J gene,D gene,clone size,CDR3 length,CDR3 DNA,CDR3 protein
TRBV9,TRBJ2-5,TRBD1,-,17,TGTGCCAGCAGCCCCTTGAAAGGGGGACAGGGTGGGGAGACCCAGTACTTC,CASSPLKGGQGGETQYF
TRBV6-1,TRBJ1-1,TRBD1,-,17,TGTGCCAGCAGTGGGGGACAGCGGCCATCAGTGAACACTGAAGCTTTCTTT,CASSGGQRPSVNTEAFF
TRBV2,TRBJ1-4,-,-,15,TGTGCCAGCAGCAAGGAAGGGGCAACTAATGAAAAACTGTTTTTT,CASSKEGATNEKLFF
TRBV7-2,TRBJ2-7,-,-,15,TGTGCCAGCAGCCTGCAGACAAGCTCCTCCTACGAGCAGTACTTC,CASSLQTSSSYEQYF
TRBV5-6,TRBJ1-3,TRBD1,-,16,TGTGCCAGCAGCCAAGGACAGGGTTACTCTGGAAACACCATATATTTT,CASSQGQGYSGNTIYF
TRBV7-7,TRBJ2-7,TRBD2,-,13,TGTGCCAGCAGCTTAGCGGGGGGGTACGAGCAGTACTTC,CASSLAGGYEQYF
TRBV7-3,TRBJ1-1,TRBD1,-,18,TGTGCCAGCAGCTTAAAGAGGGGACAGGGCGCGCAGTACACTGAAGCTTTCTTT,CASSLKRGQGAQYTEAFF
TRBV19,TRBJ1-5,TRBD1,-,16,TGTGCCAGTACGGAGACAGGGGCACTTTTCAGCCAGCCCCAGCATTTT,CASTETGALFSQPQHF
TRBV19,TRBJ1-2,TRBD1,-,16,TGTGCCAGTACCACAGGGGAGCAGGGGGTACTCTATGGCTACACCTTC,CASTTGEQGVLYGYTF
TRBV9,TRBJ1-1,TRBD1,few,17,TGTGCCAGCAGCGTATCAGGGACAGGGACTATTAACACTGAAGCTTTCTTT,CASSVSGTGTINTEAFF
TRBV7-2,TRBJ1-5,TRBD1,-,15,TGTGCCAGCAGCTTAACAGGGGGAAGCAATCAGCCCCAGCATTTT,CASSLTGGSNQPQHF
TRBV10-3,TRBJ2-7,-,-,11,TGTGCCTCAAAGGGGGCCTACGAGCAGTACTTC,CASKGAYEQYF
TRBV27,TRBJ1-2,-,-,13,TGTGCCAGCAGGCCCGCGGGGGGGCATGGCTACACCTTC,CASRPAGGHGYTF
TRBV6-5,TRBJ1-2,TRBD1,-,15,TGTGCCAGCAGTCCTACAGGGGGATATAACTATGGCTACACCTTC,CASSPTGGYNYGYTF
TRBV7-2,TRBJ1-1,-,once,14,TGTGCCAGCAGGTATACGAGGGATAGCACTGAAGCTTTCTTT,CASRYTRDSTEAFF
TRBV9,TRBJ2-5,TRBD2,-,15,TGTGCCAGCAGCGTGCTAGCGGGGGCCCAAGAGACCCAGTACTTC,CASSVLAGAQETQYF
TRBV7-2,TRBJ1-2,-,few,11,TGTGCCAGCAGCCCACGGACAGTCTACACCTTC,CASSPRTVYTF
TRBV6-1,TRBJ1-6,TRBD1,-,14,TGTGCCAGCAGTCACGGGACAGCGAATTCACCCCTCCACTTT,CASSHGTANSPLHF
TRBV6-4,TRBJ1-2,-,-,15,TGTGCCAGCAGTGATTCGACAACAGGATCCTATGGCTACACCTTC,CASSDSTTGSYGYTF
TRBV30,TRBJ2-1,-,once,13,TGTGCCTGGAGTGTACAGGTTTACAATGAGCAGTTCTTC,CAWSVQVYNEQFF
TRBV14,TRBJ2-7,-,-,16,TGTGCCAGCAGCCAAGAGGGGGGTTCTTGGTCCTACGAGCAGTACTTC,CASSQEGGSWSYEQYF
TRBV6-6,TRBJ2-4,TRBD2,-,16,TGTGCCAGCAGTTACCTCCTGACTAGCGGGGGTAACATTCAGTACTTC,CASSYLLTSGGNIQYF
TRBV5-6,TRBJ1-2,-,-,14,TGTGCCAGCAGCTTCGAGGTTCAAGCGTATGGCTACACCTTC,CASSFEVQAYGYTF
TRBV5-4,TRBJ2-3,TRBD2,-,17,TGTGCCAGCAGCCGCCGGACTAGCGGGGGAGGAGGGGATACGCAGTATTTT,CASSRRTSGGGGDTQYF
TRBV6-4,TRBJ1-2,-,-,11,TGTGCCAGCAGTGACTTGGGCCAGTACACCTTC,CASSDLGQYTF
TRBV19,TRBJ1-1,TRBD1,-,13,TGTGCCAGTAAGCGACAGGGGACGACTGAAGCTTTCTTT,CASKRQGTTEAFF
TRBV4-1,TRBJ2-4,TRBD1,-,20,TGCGCCAGCAGCCAAGAGAGGGGGACAGGCTACGCCGTAGCCAAAAACATTCAGTACTTC,CASSQERGTGYAVAKNIQYF
TRBV27,TRBJ1-1,TRBD1,-,15,TGTGCCAGCAGACGACAGGGGGGGGAAGGCACTGAAGCTTTCTTT,CASRRQGGEGTEAFF
TRBV14,TRBJ1-1,TRBD1,few,15,TGTGCCAGCAGCCAAAGGACAGGGAGGAACACTGAAGCTTTCTTT,CASSQRTGRNTEAFF
TRBV7-9,TRBJ1-2,TRBD1,-,17,TGTGCCAGCAGCGCATCTGGGACAGGTCCTTTTAACTATGGCTACACCTTC,CASSASGTGPFNYGYTF
TRBV18,TRBJ1-6,-,-,15,TGTGCCAGCTCACCGGCCGGACAGCCTAATTCACCCCTCCACTTT,CASSPAGQPNSPLHF
TRBV5-1,TRBJ2-7,-,-,15,TGCGCCAGCAGCTTGGCCTGGTCGGGCTCCTACGAGCAGTACTTC,CASSLAWSGSYEQYF
TRBV2,TRBJ2-7,TRBD1,-,14,TGTGCCAGTGAAACCGGGACAGGGAGCTACGAGCAGTACTTC,CASETGTGSYEQYF
TRBV6-1,TRBJ2-5,-,-,16,TGTGCCAGCAGTGGGGGGCGGACATTGGGTGGGGAGACCCAGTACTTC,CASSGGRTLGGETQYF
TRBV7-9,TRBJ2-1,TRBD2,-,15,TGTGCCTGCTCTAGCGGGGTGTCCTCCTACAATGAGCAGTTCTTC,CACSSGVSSYNEQFF